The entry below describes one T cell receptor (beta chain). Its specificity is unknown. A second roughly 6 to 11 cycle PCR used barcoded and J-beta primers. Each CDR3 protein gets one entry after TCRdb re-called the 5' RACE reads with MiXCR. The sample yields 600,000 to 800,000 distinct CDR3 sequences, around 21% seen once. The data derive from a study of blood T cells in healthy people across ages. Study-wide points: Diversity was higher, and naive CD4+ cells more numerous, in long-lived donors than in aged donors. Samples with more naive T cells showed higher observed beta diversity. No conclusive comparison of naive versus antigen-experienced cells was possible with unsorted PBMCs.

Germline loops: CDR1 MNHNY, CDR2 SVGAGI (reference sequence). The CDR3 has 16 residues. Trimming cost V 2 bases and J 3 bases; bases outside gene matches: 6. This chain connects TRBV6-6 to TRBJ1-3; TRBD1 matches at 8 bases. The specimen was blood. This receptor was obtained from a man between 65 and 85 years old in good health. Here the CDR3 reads CASSYGGQDLGNTIYF. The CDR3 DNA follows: TGTGCCAGCAGTTACGGGGGACAGGATCTTGGAAACACCATATATTTT.